This T cell receptor (beta chain) was captured in a study of blood T cell repertoires in COVID-19. Study information: PBMCs, B-cell-depleted T cells, or T cells were the source of the cDNA or gDNA that made up the material.

Only a few counts were recorded for this clone. This CDR3 is 16 amino acids long. V dropped 0 bases and J dropped 0 bases, with 9 bases sitting between them. Germline V gene sequence: CDR1 MNHEY, CDR2 SVGAGI. Here immunoSEQ multiplex PCR was the method, and the copy in TCRdb shows in-frame clones only, minus some. This table has a few hundred thousand clones, 70% to 85% appearing once. Sequenced material: peripheral blood. This TCR was sampled from an older man with acute or convalescent COVID-19. The chain employs TRBV6-5 and TRBJ2-1; tentative D call: TRBD2 (6 bases). This chain's CDR3 is CASSYSRGSSYNEQFF. The CDR3 nucleotides are TGTGCCAGCAGTTACTCCCGGGGGAGCTCCTACAATGAGCAGTTCTTC.